The T cell receptor (beta chain) under discussion was sequenced for a study of blood T cell repertoires in COVID-19. The wider study: Samples taken during acute and convalescent COVID-19 were collected in the United States, Italy and Spain. Sources were T cells, B-cell-depleted T cells, or PBMCs; the material itself was cDNA or gDNA.

Original processing methods: The assay estimated nucleated cells by amplifying reference gene primers. Profiling relied on immunoSEQ multiplex PCR, and the TCRdb table lists in-frame clones only, not all of them. That table gives V, J and clone size, and the DNA gave D and trimming. The profile shows about 240,000 clones, approximately 90% of them singletons. V dropped 3 bases and J dropped 1 base, with 12 bases sitting between them. This CDR3 contains 15 residues. Germline V gives CDR1 SGHRS, CDR2 YFSETQ. The rearrangement joins TRBV5-1 to TRBJ2-3; possible D gene TRBD2, 6 bases. The source material was peripheral blood. The sequence was collected from a man aged 55 to 70 who had recovered from COVID-19. DNA for the CDR3: TGCGCCAGCAGCTCGGAGGGCGACGGCACAGATACGCAGTATTTT. Amino acids: CASSSEGDGTDTQYF.